This T cell receptor beta chain was identified in a study of blood T cells in healthy people across ages. Study-level information: Per every two T cells, about one barcoded beta molecule was captured by template switching. Study outcomes and limitations: More naive CD4+ cells and higher diversity were found in long-lived than in aged donors.

For this clonotype: Its antigen remains unidentified.

Together with a sample-barcoded 5' primer, a J-beta primer mix was included in a second PCR lasting roughly 6 to 12 cycles. Each CDR3 protein is one row after TCRdb ran MiXCR on the 5' RACE reads. The repertoire includes hundreds of thousands of distinct CDR3 sequences, under 65% of them detected once, and roughly 34% sits in the top ten. The germline CDR1 and CDR2 sequences are DFQATT and SNEGSKA (reference sequence). V shed 0 bases and J 5 bases; nucleotides not matched to a gene: 11. The CDR3 sequence is 16 residues long. The rearrangement joins TRBV20-1 to TRBJ2-5; 8 bases are shared with TRBD1. The clonotype comes from a man between 60 and 70 years old in good health. The sample consisted of blood. CDR3: CSARDREDREWETQYF. CDR3 coding DNA: TGCAGTGCTAGAGATCGCGAGGACAGGGAGTGGGAGACCCAGTACTTC.